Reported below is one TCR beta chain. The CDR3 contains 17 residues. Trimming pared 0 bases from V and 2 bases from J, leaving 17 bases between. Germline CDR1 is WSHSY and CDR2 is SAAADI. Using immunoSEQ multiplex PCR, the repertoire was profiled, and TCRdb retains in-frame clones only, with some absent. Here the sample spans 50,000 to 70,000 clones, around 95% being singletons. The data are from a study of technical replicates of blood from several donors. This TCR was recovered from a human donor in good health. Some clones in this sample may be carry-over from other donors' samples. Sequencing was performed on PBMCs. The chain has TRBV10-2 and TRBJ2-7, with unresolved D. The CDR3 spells CASSESTGTPNPYEQYF. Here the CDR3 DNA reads TGCGCCAGCAGTGAGTCGACTGGTACTCCTAACCCCTACGAGCAGTACTTC.